This T cell receptor beta chain was retrieved from a study of T cells in Graves' hyperthyroidism and ophthalmopathy. Study-wide findings and caveats: Blood also contained most expanded thyroid clonotypes above 0.001. In simple terms, a model built on 13 V-J features told ophthalmopathy apart from stable hyperthyroidism.

Details on this clonotype: Its target is not known.

The CDR3 regions of TCR beta were amplified from RNA transcripts. The HTBI primer set served for first-round RT-PCR of the TCR CDR3. TCRdb ran MiXCR on the multiplex PCR reads and lists one entry per CDR3 protein. This table holds 350,000 or so distinct CDR3 sequences, roughly a fifth found once. The germline V gene has CDR1 LGHNA and CDR2 YNFKEQ. The CDR3 consists of 14 residues. Trimming shortened V by 3 bases and J by 2 bases, and 11 bases separated the two germline ends. With a duration under 2 months, the hyperthyroidism was newly diagnosed in patients aged 18 to 65. The sample was blood. The chain combines TRBV4-2 with TRBJ2-7; no clear D gene. The source is a woman aged 45-60 years with Graves' hyperthyroidism. The CDR3 loop reads CASSQRNSPYEQYF. The CDR3 DNA reads TGTGCCAGCAGCCAGAGGAACAGTCCCTACGAGCAGTACTTC.